Below, 8 T cell receptor beta chains from the same sample are listed, as sequenced in a study of graft-versus-host responses after intestinal transplantation. What these receptors recognize is not known. Sequenced by immunoSEQ multiplex PCR; TCRdb stores in-frame clones only, minus some. Of over 40,000 clones in the sample, approximately 84% were seen once. Sequencing used unstimulated CD4+ T cells sorted from spleen or lymph node cells, obtained before transplant. These receptors were obtained from a human donor who was the organ donor for an intestinal transplant.

The rearrangement uses TRBV27 and TRBJ1-6; a weak D match, TRBD1 (6 bases). The CDR3 is made up of 13 amino acids. Germline V lookup: CDR1 MNHEY, CDR2 SMNVEV (reference sequence). Trimming removed 3 bases from V and 15 bases from J, with 15 bases in between. CDR3 region: CASSFRDTGGLHF. The CDR3 DNA reads TGTGCCAGCAGTTTCAGGGACACGGGGGGCCTCCACTTT.

This chain connects TRBV5-5 to TRBJ1-2, with TRBD1 matching over 8 bases. Looked up from germline, CDR1 is SGHKS and CDR2 is YYEKEE (reference sequence). The CDR3 is 15 amino acids. After removal of 4 bases from V and 3 bases from J, the junction contained 8 bases not matched to a gene. In DNA form, the CDR3 reads TGTGCCAGCAGCCAACGGGACAGGACCCACTATGGCTACACCTTC. It is translated as CASSQRDRTHYGYTF.

V is TRBV5-6 and J is TRBJ1-2; D gene unclear. Germline V gene data show CDR1 as SGHDT and CDR2 as YYEEEE. The CDR3 runs to 13 residues. Trimming cost V 1 base and J 6 bases, with 10 bases left between them. The CDR3 DNA is TGTGCCAGCAGCTTGAAGGCGGCGCATGGCTACACCTTC. It translates to CASSLKAAHGYTF.

V is TRBV7-9 and J is TRBJ2-4, with a possible D match to TRBD2 (6 bases). This CDR3 has 14 amino acids. Per germline, CDR1 SEHNR and CDR2 FQNEAQ (reference sequence). V lost 5 bases and J 3 bases, leaving 11 bases between the germline ends. The CDR3: CASSPGGIKNIQYF. Written as DNA, the CDR3 is TGTGCCAGCAGCCCCGGGGGAATCAAAAACATTCAGTACTTC. The whole variable domain, filled in from reference TRBV7-9 and TRBJ2-4, reads DTGVSQNPRHKITKRGQNVTFRCDPISEHNRLYWYRQTLGQGPEFLTYFQNEAQLEKSRLLSDRFSAERPKGSFSTLEIQRTEQGDSAMYLCASSPGGIKNIQYFGAGTRLSVL.

The chain is built from TRBV19 and TRBJ1-1; TRBD1 is a possible D gene (6 bases). Trimming shortened V by 0 bases and J by 0 bases, and 14 bases separated the two germline ends. Germline CDR1 reads LNHDA; CDR2 reads SQIVND (reference sequence). This CDR3 contains 17 residues. The CDR3: CASSIDRGQGMNTEAFF. The CDR3 DNA reads TGTGCCAGTAGTATAGATCGGGGGCAGGGCATGAACACTGAAGCTTTCTTT. Variable domain in full (rest from reference TRBV19 and TRBJ1-1): DGGITQSPKYLFRKEGQNVTLSCEQNLNHDAMYWYRQDPGQGLRLIYYSQIVNDFQKGDIAEGYSVSREKKESFPLTVTSAQKNPTAFYLCASSIDRGQGMNTEAFFGQGTRLTVV.

The chain recombines TRBV6-5 with TRBJ2-7; D gene uncertain. Per the germline V gene, CDR1 is MNHEY and CDR2 is SVGAGI. This CDR3 contains 13 residues. Trimming pared 2 bases from V and 0 bases from J, leaving 5 bases between. CDR3 sequence: CASSYMGSYEQYF. The CDR3 coding sequence is TGTGCCAGCAGTTACATGGGCTCCTACGAGCAGTACTTC.

The chain is built from TRBV6-6 and TRBJ2-1; D uncertain. The CDR3 has 13 residues. With 0 bases removed from V and 5 bases from J, the gap between germline ends came to 5 bases. Germline CDR1 reads MNHNY; CDR2 reads SVGAGI (reference sequence). In DNA, the CDR3 is TGTGCCAGCAGTTACTCGAATGACAATGAGCAGTTCTTC. Translation: CASSYSNDNEQFF.

The chain employs TRBV9 and TRBJ2-1, with D unclear. The length of the CDR3 is 13 residues. Germline V gene lookup returns CDR1 SGDLS and CDR2 YYNGEE. The V end lost 3 bases, the J end lost 10 bases, and 14 bases lay between the germline ends. CDR3 in DNA: TGTGCCAGCAGCGGACGTACATCCGGGGAGCAGTTCTTC. Protein: CASSGRTSGEQFF. Filled out from reference TRBV9 and TRBJ2-1, the complete variable domain reads DSGVTQTPKHLITATGQRVTLRCSPRSGDLSVYWYQQSLDQGLQFLIQYYNGEERAKGNILERFSAQQFPDLHSELNLSSLELGDSALYFCASSGRTSGEQFFGPGTRLTVL.